A selection of T cell receptor beta chains follows, all from one sample in a study of T cells after yellow fever vaccination. One entry per CDR3 protein results from TCRdb running MiXCR on the 5' RACE reads. This sample yields approximately 330,000 distinct CDR3 sequences, of which 4.1% are seen a single time; about 26% belongs to the top ten. The specimen comprised PBMCs, sampled 5 days after the yellow fever booster vaccination. All receptors derive from a man aged 18 to 35 who received the YFV17D yellow fever vaccine. CDR3s include the opening cysteine and the closing phenylalanine or tryptophan. D genes are given only for firm matches. Size tells how often a clone was seen (once, few, many) or the class of an expanded clone, and some rows leave it out.

D gene,V gene,J gene,clone size,CDR3 DNA,CDR3 protein
.,TRBV10-3,TRBJ1-1,.,TGTGCCATCAGCGGGACGGGGAACACTGAAGCTTTCTTT,CAISGTGNTEAFF
.,TRBV5-1,TRBJ2-3,few,TGCGCCAGCAGCTTGAAACCGGATGAGACCCCCACAGATACGCAGTATTTT,CASSLKPDETPTDTQYF
.,TRBV20-1,TRBJ1-5,few,TGCAGTGCTAGAGATCTCAGGGGTAGCAATCAGCCCCAGCATTTT,CSARDLRGSNQPQHF
TRBD1,TRBV19,TRBJ2-5,few,TGTGCCAGCGGACAGGCGGAGACCCAGTACTTC,CASGQAETQYF
.,TRBV21-1,TRBJ2-2,.,TGTGCCAGCAGCAAAAGGTTCTTGGGACAGGGGTACACCGGGGAGCTGTTTTTT,CASSKRFLGQGYTGELFF
TRBD1,TRBV6-2/TRBV6-3,TRBJ1-2,.,TGTGCCAGCAGTAAGGGACAGCGTCGGGGCTACACCTTC,CASSKGQRRGYTF
.,TRBV20-1,TRBJ2-2,few,TGCAGTGCTGTCAACACCGGGGAGCTGTTTTTT,CSAVNTGELFF
.,TRBV7-9,TRBJ2-4,few,TGTGCCAGCAGCCAATCCAGGGTCAACAAAAACATTCAGTACTTC,CASSQSRVNKNIQYF
TRBD1,TRBV7-9,TRBJ1-5,few,TGTGCCAGCAGCCATGGCCGGACAGGGGGGGATCAGCCCCAGCATTTT,CASSHGRTGGDQPQHF
TRBD2,TRBV12-3/TRBV12-4,TRBJ2-5,few,TGTGCCAGCACTACCCACCTAGCGGGGCAAGAGACCCAGTACTTC,CASTTHLAGQETQYF
.,TRBV2,TRBJ2-2,many,TGTGCCAGCAGGGAGGCAGGCACCGGGGAGCTGTTTTTT,CASREAGTGELFF
.,TRBV7-2,TRBJ2-3,many,TGTGCCAGCAGCGTACCAGGGGAACGAGATACGCAGTATTTT,CASSVPGERDTQYF
TRBD1,TRBV5-6,TRBJ2-3,many,TGTGCCAGCAGCTCCGGACAGGGGGCAGATACGCAGTATTTT,CASSSGQGADTQYF
.,TRBV5-1,TRBJ2-3,few,TGCGCCAGCAAATGGGGGGCCGCAGATACGCAGTATTTT,CASKWGAADTQYF
.,TRBV7-2,TRBJ1-1,many,TGTGCCAGCAGCTTAGGGAGGGCGAACACTGAAGCTTTCTTT,CASSLGRANTEAFF
.,TRBV6-2/TRBV6-3,TRBJ2-5,.,TGTGCCAGCACTGGGACAACAACCCAAGAGACCCAGTACTTC,CASTGTTTQETQYF
.,TRBV3-1,TRBJ2-3,many,TGTGCCAGCAGCTCCGATAATGCAGGGTCAGATACGCAGTATTTT,CASSSDNAGSDTQYF
.,TRBV2,TRBJ1-4,.,TGTGCCGGAAACCGGGACCCAGCTGAAAAACTGTTTTTT,CAGNRDPAEKLFF
.,TRBV7-9,TRBJ1-6,.,TGTGCCAGCAGCTTTACAGTTTATAATTCACCCCTCCACTTT,CASSFTVYNSPLHF
TRBD2,TRBV15,TRBJ2-3,.,TGTGCCACCAGCAGAGGGACCTCTAGCGGGGGTAGCACAGATACGCAGTATTTT,CATSRGTSSGGSTDTQYF
TRBD2,TRBV10-3,TRBJ2-5,once,TGTGCCATCAGTGAGTCGAAGGGAGGGGAGACCCAGTACTTC,CAISESKGGETQYF
TRBD2,TRBV7-2,TRBJ2-1,many,TGTGCCAGCAGCGGCAGACTAGCGGGACCCTCCTACAATGAGCAGTTCTTC,CASSGRLAGPSYNEQFF
.,TRBV6-2/TRBV6-3,TRBJ2-5,.,TGTGCCAGCAGTTACGGTTTAGCGCCAAGGGAGACCCAGTACTTC,CASSYGLAPRETQYF
.,TRBV20-1,TRBJ2-6,few,TGCAGTGCTAGAAGCAGAACTGGGGCCAACGTCCTGACTTTC,CSARSRTGANVLTF
TRBD1,TRBV29-1,TRBJ1-1,many,TGCAGCGTGCGGGACAGGGGATCCGTGGTGGACACTGAAGCTTTCTTT,CSVRDRGSVVDTEAFF
.,TRBV25-1,TRBJ1-2,.,TGTGCCAGCAGTGAAACAGGTGGCTACACCTTC,CASSETGGYTF
.,TRBV5-4,TRBJ2-7,few,TGTGCCAGCAGCTTGGCCGACAGGCGGGGGTTGGAGCAGTACTTC,CASSLADRRGLEQYF
TRBD1,TRBV6-4,TRBJ2-6,large,TGTGCCAGCAGTGACTCGACAGGGGCTGGGGCCAACGTCCTGACTTTC,CASSDSTGAGANVLTF
.,TRBV12-3/TRBV12-4,TRBJ2-3,.,TGTGCCAGCAGTTTAGAGGCCAGTCGGGATACGCAGTATTTT,CASSLEASRDTQYF
TRBD1,TRBV18,TRBJ1-2,.,TGTGCCAGCTCACCAGACAGGGTAACTGGCTACACCTTC,CASSPDRVTGYTF
TRBD1,TRBV10-2,TRBJ1-1,few,TGCGCCAGCAGTGATACAGGGGGCGTAAGGGACACTGAAGCTTTCTTT,CASSDTGGVRDTEAFF
.,TRBV11-3,TRBJ2-1,few,TGTGCCAGCAGCGCTCGTCAGGGGACCAACAATGAGCAGTTCTTC,CASSARQGTNNEQFF
TRBD2,TRBV4-3,TRBJ2-5,few,TGCGCCAGCAGCCCCGGCGGCTGGCGGGGGAAAGAGACCCAGTACTTC,CASSPGGWRGKETQYF
TRBD1,TRBV27,TRBJ1-2,.,TGTGCCAGCGTTGGACAGGGAGGCGATGGCTACACCTTC,CASVGQGGDGYTF
.,TRBV11-2,TRBJ1-2,few,TGTGCCAGCACCCCACCCGGGTCCGGGGTGGGTGGCTACACCTTC,CASTPPGSGVGGYTF
TRBD2,TRBV28,TRBJ2-5,few,TGTGCCAGCAGCCTTCGACTAGCGGGGGTGGAGACCCAGTACTTC,CASSLRLAGVETQYF
.,TRBV30,TRBJ2-3,.,TGTGCCTGGAGTGTAGGAGGTCAGAGCACAGATACGCAGTATTTT,CAWSVGGQSTDTQYF
TRBD1,TRBV29-1,TRBJ2-5,.,TGCAGCGTGGCCGGACAGGTCAGGAAGGAGACCCAGTACTTC,CSVAGQVRKETQYF
.,TRBV5-1,TRBJ1-4,many,TGCGCCAGCAGCTCCCCTGAGAAGGGAGGTGAAAAACTGTTTTTT,CASSSPEKGGEKLFF
.,TRBV20-1,TRBJ2-7,many,TGCAGTGCTACAGGGGTTATCTCCTACGAGCAGTACTTC,CSATGVISYEQYF
.,TRBV5-1,TRBJ2-5,many,TGCGCCAGCGCAGAACAGGGAGACCAAGAGACCCAGTACTTC,CASAEQGDQETQYF
.,TRBV10-3,TRBJ1-1,many,TGTGCCATCAGTGAGACCTCGGACACTGAAGCTTTCTTT,CAISETSDTEAFF
.,TRBV5-8,TRBJ2-1,.,TGTGCCAGCAGCGTGGGACCTCCCCTGGGTGAGCAGTTCTTC,CASSVGPPLGEQFF
.,TRBV24-1,TRBJ1-5,.,TGTGCCACCAGTGATTCCGGGAGGGGGAATCAGCCCCAGCATTTT,CATSDSGRGNQPQHF
TRBD1,TRBV7-9,TRBJ2-3,.,TGTGCCAGCAGCCCGGGACAGGGCCCGTGGGATACGCAGTATTTT,CASSPGQGPWDTQYF
.,TRBV4-3,TRBJ1-1,few,TGCGCCAGCAGCCAAGAGTGGAACAGGGTTAACACTGAAGCTTTCTTT,CASSQEWNRVNTEAFF
.,TRBV7-2,TRBJ2-1,few,TGTGCCAGCAGCAGAATGGGGGTCTACAATGAGCAGTTCTTC,CASSRMGVYNEQFF
.,TRBV6-6,TRBJ2-1,many,TGTGCCAGCAGTTACTGGCCCCTCCATGAGCAGTTCTTC,CASSYWPLHEQFF
.,TRBV3-1,TRBJ1-6,.,TGTGCCAGCAGCCAAGACCGGTCACCCCTCCACTTT,CASSQDRSPLHF
.,TRBV6-5,TRBJ2-3,few,TGTGCCAGCAGTTACTCGCGCGTATTTGCCACAGATACGCAGTATTTT,CASSYSRVFATDTQYF
TRBD1,TRBV5-1,TRBJ2-6,.,TGCGCCAGCAGCTTGAGAGGGGGCGGAGCTGGGGCCAACGTCCTGACTTTC,CASSLRGGGAGANVLTF
.,TRBV20-1,TRBJ1-4,many,TGCAGTGCTAGTCACCCGGAGACTAATGAAAAACTGTTTTTT,CSASHPETNEKLFF
.,TRBV5-1,TRBJ1-1,few,TGCGCCAGCAGCTCCCTGGGACGGACGAACACTGAAGCTTTCTTT,CASSSLGRTNTEAFF
.,TRBV6-2/TRBV6-3,TRBJ1-2,.,TGTGCCAGCACCCCCCTAGGCCGCAACTATGGCTACACCTTC,CASTPLGRNYGYTF
.,TRBV6-2/TRBV6-3,TRBJ2-7,.,TGTGCCAGCAGTTACTCGTCGACAGGTCCAGGCGAGCAGTACTTC,CASSYSSTGPGEQYF
.,TRBV4-1,TRBJ2-5,many,TGCGCCAGCAGCCAAGTGATTGGAAAGTACCAAGAGACCCAGTACTTC,CASSQVIGKYQETQYF
TRBD1,TRBV6-2/TRBV6-3,TRBJ2-2,few,TGTGCCAGCCGCTGGGACAGGAACACCGGGGAGCTGTTTTTT,CASRWDRNTGELFF
TRBD2,TRBV9,TRBJ2-7,many,TGTGCCAGCAGCGGCCGGGAGGGCTACGAGCAGTACTTC,CASSGREGYEQYF
.,TRBV9,TRBJ2-2,few,TGTGCCAGCAGCGGACTCGTCCGGACCGCCGGGGAGCTGTTTTTT,CASSGLVRTAGELFF
.,TRBV7-9,TRBJ2-5,.,TGTGCCAGCAGCCCCGGTGCGTACTTC,CASSPGAYF